Listed below are T cell receptor beta chains from one sample, sequenced in a study of blood T cell repertoires in COVID-19. TCRdb's copy holds only in-frame clones and misses some; the assay was immunoSEQ multiplex PCR. The sample holds almost 250,000 clones, approximately 90% seen once. Sequencing was performed on PBMCs or T cells enriched from blood (not recorded which). The receptor source for this set is a woman between 25 and 40 years old who had recovered from COVID-19. The CDR3 runs from the conserved cysteine through the conserved F or W. The D gene is left open where the match is weak. The listing skips clone size in some rows; elsewhere it reads once, few, many or a size class.

cdr3_aa cdr3_nt j_call d_call v_call clone_size cdr3_length
CASRVTGGISDTQYF TGTGCCAGCAGGGTGACAGGGGGCATATCAGATACGCAGTATTTT TRBJ2-3 TRBD1 TRBV6-5 NA 15
CASSHPGGRGEQYF TGCGCCAGCAGCCACCCGGGGGGACGTGGCGAGCAGTACTTC TRBJ2-7 TRBD2 TRBV4-1 NA 14
CATLGTQSYGYTF TGTGCCACCTTGGGGACACAGAGTTATGGCTACACCTTC TRBJ1-2 NA TRBV28 NA 13
CSVRDRDPFGQYF TGCAGCGTTCGTGACAGGGACCCCTTCGGGCAGTACTTC TRBJ2-7 TRBD1 TRBV29-1 NA 13
CASSTSGRIGEQFF TGTGCCAGCAGCACTAGCGGGAGGATCGGTGAGCAGTTCTTC TRBJ2-1 TRBD2 TRBV25-1 NA 14
CASSSRTGVFKELFF TGTGCCAGCAGCTCACGGACAGGGGTCTTTAAGGAGCTGTTTTTT TRBJ2-2 TRBD1 TRBV11-2 NA 15
CASSNPGTGDYEQYF TGTGCCAGCAGCAATCCCGGGACAGGGGATTACGAGCAGTACTTC TRBJ2-7 TRBD1 TRBV7-8 NA 15
CARSMTGEGETQYF TGTGCCAGAAGCATGACAGGGGAAGGGGAGACCCAGTACTTC TRBJ2-5 TRBD1 TRBV5-3 NA 14
CASSSLRGIYNEQFF TGTGCCAGCAGCTCACTACGAGGGATCTACAATGAGCAGTTCTTC TRBJ2-1 NA TRBV5-4 NA 15
CASSSPGHGANVLTF TGTGCCAGCAGCTCACCGGGACACGGGGCCAACGTCCTGACTTTC TRBJ2-6 NA TRBV11-3 NA 15
CSVEGRGTGRDTQYF TGCAGCGTTGAAGGCCGCGGGACAGGGAGGGATACGCAGTATTTT TRBJ2-3 TRBD1 TRBV29-1 NA 15
CASSQSDLAAEETQYF TGCGCCAGCAGCCAAAGCGATCTAGCGGCTGAAGAGACCCAGTACTTC TRBJ2-5 TRBD2 TRBV4-3 NA 16
CASSVGQGAYEQYF TGTGCCAGCAGCGTAGGCCAGGGGGCCTACGAGCAGTACTTC TRBJ2-7 TRBD1 TRBV9 NA 14
CASSYNRGDYGYTF TGTGCCAGCAGCTACAACAGGGGGGACTATGGCTACACCTTC TRBJ1-2 TRBD1 TRBV7-9 once 14
CASSQDAPLSYGYTF TGCGCCAGCAGCCAAGATGCACCACTAAGCTATGGCTACACCTTC TRBJ1-2 NA TRBV4-1 NA 15
CASSLGQGNQPQHF TGTGCCAGCAGCCTGGGACAGGGCAATCAGCCCCAGCATTTT TRBJ1-5 TRBD1 TRBV9 NA 14
CASSPIPPGGGGTEAFF TGTGCCAGCAGCCCAATCCCCCCTGGTGGGGGAGGGACTGAAGCTTTCTTT TRBJ1-1 NA TRBV7-3 NA 17
CATSETRTGGETQYF TGTGCCACCAGCGAGACCAGGACAGGGGGAGAGACCCAGTACTTC TRBJ2-5 TRBD1 TRBV24-1 NA 15
CAISESLTYVGQGAYNEQFF TGTGCCATCAGTGAGTCCCTGACCTACGTTGGGCAGGGGGCCTACAATGAGCAGTTCTTC TRBJ2-1 TRBD1 TRBV10-3 once 20
CATSGGTSGEKLFF TGTGCCACCAGTGGAGGGACATCCGGTGAAAAACTGTTTTTT TRBJ1-4 NA TRBV24-1 NA 14
CASSLWGGNTIYF TGTGCCAGCAGCCTGTGGGGGGGGAACACCATATATTTT TRBJ1-3 NA TRBV9 NA 13
CASRLSGTALRPSTLNYGYTF TGTGCCAGTAGACTCTCCGGGACAGCGCTACGACCCTCTACCCTTAACTATGGCTACACCTTC TRBJ1-2 TRBD1 TRBV19 NA 21
CASSPWTHDSKNTGELFF TGTGCCAGCAGTCCGTGGACACACGACAGCAAGAACACCGGGGAGCTGTTTTTT TRBJ2-2 NA TRBV27 NA 18
CASSLTYPGQGYGYTF TGTGCCAGCAGTCTGACCTATCCGGGACAGGGTTATGGCTACACCTTC TRBJ1-2 TRBD1 TRBV27 NA 16
CASSQTDFYGYTF TGTGCCAGCAGTCAGACAGACTTTTATGGCTACACCTTC TRBJ1-2 NA TRBV6-5 NA 13
CASSLAGQGLGNEQFF TGTGCCAGCAGCTTAGCGGGACAGGGTTTAGGCAATGAGCAGTTCTTC TRBJ2-1 TRBD1 TRBV7-2 NA 16
CASSSPDPGGLFGNTIYF TGTGCCAGCAGTTCCCCGGACCCAGGGGGCCTGTTTGGAAACACCATATATTTT TRBJ1-3 TRBD1 TRBV28 NA 18
CASREGTAGTEAFF TGTGCCAGCAGGGAGGGGACAGCCGGCACTGAAGCTTTCTTT TRBJ1-1 TRBD1 TRBV28 NA 14
CASSGDRDLMNTEAFF TGTGCCAGCAGCGGGGACAGGGATCTCATGAACACTGAAGCTTTCTTT TRBJ1-1 TRBD1 TRBV13 few 16
CASSFLGVDGELFF TGCGCCAGCAGCTTTTTAGGGGTTGACGGGGAGCTGTTTTTT TRBJ2-2 NA TRBV5-1 NA 14
CASSFTLLGLDYGYTF TGTGCCAGTAGTTTTACCCTCCTGGGGCTGGACTATGGCTACACCTTC TRBJ1-2 NA TRBV19 NA 16
CASSPPALFGYEQYF TGTGCCAGCTCACCACCAGCACTGTTTGGCTACGAGCAGTACTTC TRBJ2-7 NA TRBV18 NA 15
CASSGQGNTEAFF TGTGCCAGCAGCGGACAGGGGAACACTGAAGCTTTCTTT TRBJ1-1 TRBD1 TRBV7-9 NA 13
CASSLGGQGRYGYTF TGTGCCAGCAGCTTGGGGGGACAGGGCCGCTATGGCTACACCTTC TRBJ1-2 TRBD1 TRBV7-2 NA 15
CASSLSGQRGQYF TGTGCCAGCAGTTTATCGGGACAGAGAGGGCAGTACTTC TRBJ2-7 TRBD1 TRBV27 NA 13
CASSVWAGEQFF TGTGCCAGCAGCGTCTGGGCGGGTGAGCAGTTCTTC TRBJ2-1 NA TRBV9 NA 12
CASSFNLMSGELFF TGTGCCAGCAGTTTTAATTTGATGAGCGGGGAGCTGTTTTTT TRBJ2-2 NA TRBV27 NA 14
CASSQDRDWYGYTF TGCGCCAGCAGCCAAGACCGGGATTGGTATGGCTACACCTTC TRBJ1-2 NA TRBV4-3 NA 14
CASSQDQGSYSGEQYF TGTGCCAGCAGCCAAGATCAGGGTTCATACTCAGGCGAGCAGTACTTC TRBJ2-7 NA TRBV3-1/TRBV3-2 NA 16
CASSQDIGVTDTQYF TGTGCCAGCAGCCAAGATATCGGAGTCACAGATACGCAGTATTTT TRBJ2-3 NA TRBV14 NA 15
CASTTSGGYEQYF TGTGCCAGCACAACCTCGGGGGGCTACGAGCAGTACTTC TRBJ2-7 TRBD2 TRBV2 NA 13
CASSVSGDYNSPLHF TGTGCCAGCAGCGTGTCAGGTGATTATAATTCACCCCTCCACTTT TRBJ1-6 NA TRBV9 NA 15
CASSFLAWYNEQFF TGTGCCAGCAGTTTTTTAGCATGGTACAATGAGCAGTTCTTC TRBJ2-1 NA TRBV28 NA 14
CASRSAPSGSYEQFF TGCGCCAGCAGGTCGGCGCCTAGCGGGAGCTATGAGCAGTTCTTC TRBJ2-1 TRBD2 TRBV5-1 NA 15
CASSPRHRTGDWIDYGYTF TGTGCCAGCTCACCACGCCATCGGACAGGGGACTGGATAGACTATGGCTACACCTTC TRBJ1-2 TRBD1 TRBV18 NA 19
CASSPRRLAGGFTDTQYF TGTGCCAGCAGCCCGAGAAGACTAGCGGGAGGGTTTACAGATACGCAGTATTTT TRBJ2-3 TRBD2 TRBV7-2 NA 18
CSVVRTGGFTEAFF TGCAGCGTTGTTAGGACAGGGGGTTTCACTGAAGCTTTCTTT TRBJ1-1 TRBD1 TRBV29-1 once 14
CASSLGDSINNEQFF TGTGCCAGCAGCTTAGGCGACAGTATAAACAATGAGCAGTTCTTC TRBJ2-1 NA TRBV7-2 NA 15
CASSLGILAGPWNEQFF TGTGCCAGTAGTCTCGGGATCCTAGCGGGACCTTGGAATGAGCAGTTCTTC TRBJ2-1 TRBD2 TRBV19 NA 17
CASTRQGIEQYF TGTGCCAGCACCAGACAGGGGATAGAGCAGTACTTC TRBJ2-7 TRBD1 TRBV11-2 NA 12
CASLDKLVSPLHF TGTGCCTCCTTAGACAAGCTCGTTTCACCCCTCCACTTT TRBJ1-6 NA TRBV30 NA 13
CATSGALPGTSGSYNEQFF TGTGCCACCAGTGGCGCCCTCCCCGGGACTAGCGGGAGTTATAATGAGCAGTTCTTC TRBJ2-1 TRBD2 TRBV24-1 once 19
CASSQDQLAHQETQYF TGTGCCAGCAGCCAAGATCAACTAGCCCACCAAGAGACCCAGTACTTC TRBJ2-5 NA TRBV4-2 NA 16
CASSLAPRSPTHYGYTF TGTGCCAGCAGTTTAGCCCCTCGATCACCGACTCATTATGGCTACACCTTC TRBJ1-2 NA TRBV28 NA 17
CASSTQAGNTEAFF TGCGCCAGCAGCACTCAAGCGGGGAACACTGAAGCTTTCTTT TRBJ1-1 NA TRBV5-1 NA 14
CASSRTTGDEQYF TGTGCCAGCAGCCGTACCACAGGGGACGAGCAGTACTTC TRBJ2-7 TRBD1 TRBV11-1 few 13
CASSQADTGNTIYF TGTGCCAGCAGCCAAGCCGACACTGGAAACACCATATATTTT TRBJ1-3 NA TRBV3-1/TRBV3-2 NA 14
CASSPQAGLNEKLFF TGTGCCAGCAGCCCCCAGGCTGGGTTGAATGAAAAACTGTTTTTT TRBJ1-4 NA TRBV7-9 once 15
CASRLPNQETQYF TGTGCCAGCAGACTACCAAACCAAGAGACCCAGTACTTC TRBJ2-5 NA TRBV6-4 NA 13